Detailed here is one T cell receptor (beta chain). Its antigen specificity is not known. Base qualities are not provided; no much larger clone lies one nucleotide away. A fixed 350 ng of DNA was loaded for every bulk PBMC sample. TCR beta CDR3 sequences were amplified from genomic DNA using the immunoSEQ TCRb Assay kit according to manufacturer instructions. The KAPA Library Quantification Kit for Illumina platforms was used to quantify the pooled libraries by qPCR. Pooled libraries were sequenced on an Illumina NextSeq 500, clustered at 0.6-1.1 pM. As for the original processing: TCR data were analyzed with immunoSEQ ANALYZER and the R LymphoSeq package. A rearrangement efficiency score was calculated as productive divided by the sum of productive and non-productive CDR3 sequences. Clonality was assessed using the Gini coefficient and diversity using the Renyi index at alpha=1, with pairwise comparisons between timepoints within each patient. In LymphoSeq, clonal relatedness was computed using an edit distance of 3, and repertoire similarity was computed using the Bhattacharyya coefficient. To classify response, a linear discriminant analysis based on week-3 changes in clonality and diversity was built using the R MASS and caret packages. TCRdb provides this immuneACCESS table in a form limited to in-frame rearrangements. Some clones are lacking; in checked studies, under half of them reflect an unresolved V gene, and why the rest are absent is not known. The V and J calls and clone size are taken from that table; D and trimming were inferred from the DNA. For this sample the table gives about 8,000 clones, of which 85% to 90% were detected only once. Of the sample, roughly 5.2% is held by the ten largest clones.

The time point label for this specimen denotes: week 3, after first cycle of checkpoint inhibitor. Blood was sampled before treatment (T0) and at week 3 (W3), after the first cycle of checkpoint blockade. Except for two patients with rapid clinical progression, response was assessed 12 weeks after the first infusion by RECIST 1.1; disease control meant complete response, partial response or stable disease. Any patient who had received prior systemic cancer treatment, was on concomitant immunosuppressant therapy or had synchronous other active malignancies was excluded. Both bulk PBMC and plasma cell-free DNA were sequenced for TCR beta so that circulating cells and T cell turnover could be tracked. Lymphoprep and SepMate tubes were used to isolate PBMC from blood, and red cell lysis was then performed. QIAamp DNA Blood Mini kits were used to extract DNA from PBMC and from sorted T cell subsets.

The CDR1 and CDR2 encoded by the germline V gene are SGHAT and FQNNGV. Cut back by 0 bases and 0 bases, the V and J ends lie 2 bases apart. There are 13 amino acids in the CDR3, from cysteine to phenylalanine inclusive. Left in the record is the CDR3 DNA by itself, 39 bases read in frame from the first base. This sample is part of a study of blood T cell dynamics during melanoma immunotherapy (dated by TCRdb to about 2020). The study in broad terms: Patients with metastatic melanoma were treated with first-line pembrolizumab or nivolumab plus ipilimumab as standard of care in the United Kingdom. The training cohort was made up of consecutive patients, while a further independent group of patients from the same centre was pooled to form an external validation set. To find early correlates of response, peripheral T cell receptor repertoires were profiled in metastatic melanoma patients before and after one cycle of checkpoint inhibitor therapy. Results and caveats for the whole study, not just this receptor: A bifurcated reorganization of the PBMC repertoire at W3, with increased clonality or increased diversity, was observed in patients who later achieved disease control, unlike in progressors. Whether the T cell clones behind the repertoire changes were melanoma-specific or instead reflected general immune activation was something the study could not determine. The relatively small sample size was acknowledged as something that could potentially limit how far the results can be generalized.

The rearranged chain carries TRBV11-2 and TRBJ1-1, with the D segment identity uncertain. The clonotype originates from a human donor with melanoma. Sequencing was performed on blood, taken from a patient treated with checkpoint blockade. The bases read TGTGCCAGCAGCTTAGAACTGAACACTGAAGCTTTCTTT. Its coded protein is CASSLELNTEAFF.